This is a list of T cell receptor beta chains from one sample in a study of blood T cell repertoires in COVID-19. The protocol was immunoSEQ multiplex PCR, while the TCRdb copy is restricted to in-frame clones and leaves out a portion. Among some 300,000 clones listed, 70% to 90% were seen once. Sequenced input: peripheral blood. The origin of the receptors is a woman aged 50 to 60 with COVID-19, enrolled during active disease. CDR3s include the opening cysteine and the closing phenylalanine or tryptophan. Fields, in order: J gene, V gene, clone size, D gene, CDR3 DNA, CDR3 protein. D genes are given only for firm matches. Rows give clone size only sometimes, using once, few, many, or a class for an expanded clone.

j_gene: TRBJ1-1
v_gene: TRBV5-4
abundance: -
d_gene: TRBD1
CDR3nt: TGTGCCAGCAGCCGAGGGGACAGGTTGGCCAACACTGAAGCTTTCTTT
CDR3aa: CASSRGDRLANTEAFF

j_gene: TRBJ2-7
v_gene: TRBV5-4
abundance: -
d_gene: TRBD2
CDR3nt: TGTGCCAGCAGCTTGTATAGCGGGAGTGGCTACGAGCAGTACTTC
CDR3aa: CASSLYSGSGYEQYF

j_gene: TRBJ1-4
v_gene: TRBV14
abundance: -
d_gene: TRBD1
CDR3nt: TGTGCCAGCAGCCGATACAGGGGGTATCTGAACGAAAAACTGTTTTTT
CDR3aa: CASSRYRGYLNEKLFF

j_gene: TRBJ1-2
v_gene: TRBV5-1
abundance: -
d_gene: TRBD1
CDR3nt: TGCGCCAGCAGCTTGAACAGGGGTTATGGCTACACCTTC
CDR3aa: CASSLNRGYGYTF

j_gene: TRBJ2-2
v_gene: TRBV7-9
abundance: -
d_gene: -
CDR3nt: TGTGCCAGCAGCTTACGCCTAGAAGAGGGGGAGCTGTTTTTT
CDR3aa: CASSLRLEEGELFF

j_gene: TRBJ1-2
v_gene: TRBV6-5
abundance: -
d_gene: TRBD1
CDR3nt: TGTGCCAGCAGCATGGACAGGCGGGGCTACACCTTC
CDR3aa: CASSMDRRGYTF

j_gene: TRBJ2-1
v_gene: TRBV6-6
abundance: -
d_gene: -
CDR3nt: TGTGCCAGCAGTTACAAGCGGAATCACAATGAGCAGTTCTTC
CDR3aa: CASSYKRNHNEQFF

j_gene: TRBJ2-1
v_gene: TRBV10-2
abundance: -
d_gene: TRBD1
CDR3nt: TGCGCCAGCAGTGACCGGACAGGTCCCTCCTACAATGAGCAGTTCTTC
CDR3aa: CASSDRTGPSYNEQFF

j_gene: TRBJ2-7
v_gene: TRBV6-2/TRBV6-3
abundance: -
d_gene: -
CDR3nt: TGTGCCAGCAGTTATTTGAACCAGGGGTACGAGCAGTACTTC
CDR3aa: CASSYLNQGYEQYF

j_gene: TRBJ2-7
v_gene: TRBV5-4
abundance: -
d_gene: -
CDR3nt: TGTGCCAGCAGCTTAGGGCCAGGGGAGACCTACGAGCAGTACTTC
CDR3aa: CASSLGPGETYEQYF

j_gene: TRBJ2-7
v_gene: TRBV5-8
abundance: -
d_gene: TRBD1
CDR3nt: TGTGCCAGCAGCTTGGTATGGGACAGGGTCGAGCAGTACTTC
CDR3aa: CASSLVWDRVEQYF

j_gene: TRBJ2-7
v_gene: TRBV5-1
abundance: -
d_gene: TRBD2
CDR3nt: TGCGCCAGCAGCTTGGGGGGACTAGGCTACGAGCAGTACTTC
CDR3aa: CASSLGGLGYEQYF

j_gene: TRBJ1-5
v_gene: TRBV30
abundance: -
d_gene: -
CDR3nt: TGTGCCTGGGCCAACGGGGGTGGTCAGCCCCAGCATTTT
CDR3aa: CAWANGGGQPQHF

j_gene: TRBJ1-5
v_gene: TRBV5-1
abundance: -
d_gene: TRBD1
CDR3nt: TGCGCCAGCAGCCCGGGACAGCTAAGCAATCAGCCCCAGCATTTT
CDR3aa: CASSPGQLSNQPQHF

j_gene: TRBJ1-4
v_gene: TRBV27
abundance: -
d_gene: -
CDR3nt: TGTGCCAGCAGTTTATCGACAAAGCCTAATGAAAAACTGTTTTTT
CDR3aa: CASSLSTKPNEKLFF

j_gene: TRBJ1-3
v_gene: TRBV6-5
abundance: -
d_gene: -
CDR3nt: TGTGCCACAGGGCCCCAGGCAGGGCCTGGAAACACCATATATTTT
CDR3aa: CATGPQAGPGNTIYF

j_gene: TRBJ2-7
v_gene: TRBV6-2/TRBV6-3
abundance: -
d_gene: -
CDR3nt: TGTGCCAGCAGTTACCCTGAGGGCGCTACCTACGAGCAGTACTTC
CDR3aa: CASSYPEGATYEQYF

j_gene: TRBJ1-1
v_gene: TRBV5-5
abundance: few
d_gene: -
CDR3nt: TGTGCCAGCAGCGTTGGGCTGATGAACACTGAAGCTTTCTTT
CDR3aa: CASSVGLMNTEAFF

j_gene: TRBJ2-3
v_gene: TRBV19
abundance: -
d_gene: TRBD2
CDR3nt: TGTGCCAGTAGTATCGTAGCGAGCGGGGCCCGGTTGGGCACAGATACGCAGTATTTT
CDR3aa: CASSIVASGARLGTDTQYF

j_gene: TRBJ2-7
v_gene: TRBV5-5
abundance: once
d_gene: -
CDR3nt: TGTGCCAGCAGCTTGGGGCCAGGAATCTACGAGCAGTACTTC
CDR3aa: CASSLGPGIYEQYF

j_gene: TRBJ2-1
v_gene: TRBV9
abundance: once
d_gene: TRBD2
CDR3nt: TGTGCCAGCAGCGTAGTTCCAGCGGGAGGGTACAATGAGCAGTTCTTC
CDR3aa: CASSVVPAGGYNEQFF

j_gene: TRBJ1-1
v_gene: TRBV6-1
abundance: -
d_gene: -
CDR3nt: TGTGCCAGCCAAAGGGGAGGGGTCCTCACTGAAGCTTTCTTT
CDR3aa: CASQRGGVLTEAFF

j_gene: TRBJ1-4
v_gene: TRBV6-1
abundance: -
d_gene: -
CDR3nt: TGTGCCAGCAGTGATAGGGGAACTAATGAAAAACTGTTTTTT
CDR3aa: CASSDRGTNEKLFF

j_gene: TRBJ1-6
v_gene: TRBV6-5
abundance: once
d_gene: TRBD1
CDR3nt: TGTGCCAGCATAGAAAGGGACAGGATTAATTCACCCCTCCACTTT
CDR3aa: CASIERDRINSPLHF

j_gene: TRBJ2-1
v_gene: TRBV4-1
abundance: -
d_gene: -
CDR3nt: TGCGCCAGCAGCCAAGATGTTTCTAGGCTAGGACTTCTGGGGATAAGGCAGTTCTTC
CDR3aa: CASSQDVSRLGLLGIRQFF

j_gene: TRBJ2-7
v_gene: TRBV7-2
abundance: -
d_gene: -
CDR3nt: TGTGCCAGCAGCTTAGTCGCCACTGGCGAGCAGTACTTC
CDR3aa: CASSLVATGEQYF

j_gene: TRBJ1-5
v_gene: TRBV6-5
abundance: -
d_gene: TRBD1
CDR3nt: TGTGCCAGCAGTTACTCGGGACAGGGTGTTGCTCCCCAGCATTTT
CDR3aa: CASSYSGQGVAPQHF

j_gene: TRBJ1-1
v_gene: TRBV5-1
abundance: -
d_gene: TRBD1
CDR3nt: TGCGCCAGCAGCTTGGGGGACAGGGCTATGAACACTGAAGCTTTCTTT
CDR3aa: CASSLGDRAMNTEAFF

j_gene: TRBJ2-5
v_gene: TRBV5-4
abundance: few
d_gene: -
CDR3nt: TGTGCCAGCAGCTTGGTGCAGGGCGGTGGAGAGACCCAGTACTTC
CDR3aa: CASSLVQGGGETQYF

j_gene: TRBJ1-5
v_gene: TRBV20-1
abundance: -
d_gene: TRBD1
CDR3nt: TGCAGTGCCCGCACAGGGGGGCCCCAGCATTTT
CDR3aa: CSARTGGPQHF

j_gene: TRBJ2-7
v_gene: TRBV5-1
abundance: -
d_gene: TRBD1
CDR3nt: TGCGCCAGCAGCTTACAGGGGGCGGCGTACGAGCAGTACTTC
CDR3aa: CASSLQGAAYEQYF

j_gene: TRBJ2-7
v_gene: TRBV7-9
abundance: -
d_gene: -
CDR3nt: TGTGCCAGCAGCGAGCGATACGAGCAGTACTTC
CDR3aa: CASSERYEQYF

j_gene: TRBJ2-1
v_gene: TRBV30
abundance: -
d_gene: -
CDR3nt: TGTGCCTGGAGTGTTTACTTAAATGAGCAGTTCTTC
CDR3aa: CAWSVYLNEQFF

j_gene: TRBJ2-1
v_gene: TRBV19
abundance: -
d_gene: TRBD2
CDR3nt: TGTGCCAGTAATTCTATAGCGGGAGGGCCCCATGAGCAGTTCTTC
CDR3aa: CASNSIAGGPHEQFF

j_gene: TRBJ2-4
v_gene: TRBV6-5
abundance: -
d_gene: TRBD2
CDR3nt: TGTGCCACGGGGGGTCGGCAGCCCAAAAACATTCAGTACTTC
CDR3aa: CATGGRQPKNIQYF

j_gene: TRBJ2-3
v_gene: TRBV6-1
abundance: -
d_gene: TRBD2
CDR3nt: TGTGCCAGCAGTGTTACACGGGCCCGGAGCGGGGGCGCAGGAGGAGATACGCAGTATTTT
CDR3aa: CASSVTRARSGGAGGDTQYF

j_gene: TRBJ2-3
v_gene: TRBV5-8
abundance: -
d_gene: TRBD2
CDR3nt: TGTGCCAGCAGCTTGGGTAGCGGGATAGGGACAGATACGCAGTATTTT
CDR3aa: CASSLGSGIGTDTQYF

j_gene: TRBJ1-3
v_gene: TRBV5-4
abundance: -
d_gene: -
CDR3nt: TGTGCCAGCACCCGGGGGGGAGTCTCTGGAAACACCATATATTTT
CDR3aa: CASTRGGVSGNTIYF

j_gene: TRBJ1-1
v_gene: TRBV15
abundance: -
d_gene: -
CDR3nt: TGTGCCACCAGCAGTGCCGCGGGGTTGGGACGGAACACTGAAGCTTTCTTT
CDR3aa: CATSSAAGLGRNTEAFF

j_gene: TRBJ2-7
v_gene: TRBV9
abundance: -
d_gene: -
CDR3nt: TGTGCCAGCAGTAGAACTGTGAGCTCCTACGAGCAGTACTTC
CDR3aa: CASSRTVSSYEQYF

j_gene: TRBJ2-3
v_gene: TRBV7-3
abundance: -
d_gene: TRBD2
CDR3nt: TGTGCCAGCAGGTCTAGCGGGTTTGCAGATACGCAGTATTTT
CDR3aa: CASRSSGFADTQYF

j_gene: TRBJ1-3
v_gene: TRBV19
abundance: -
d_gene: -
CDR3nt: TGTGCCAGTCGGACTCTTGGAAACACCATATATTTT
CDR3aa: CASRTLGNTIYF

j_gene: TRBJ2-3
v_gene: TRBV9
abundance: -
d_gene: TRBD2
CDR3nt: TGTGCCAGCAGCGTAAATGGGGGGGTGAATACGCAGTATTTT
CDR3aa: CASSVNGGVNTQYF